This T cell receptor (beta chain) stems from a study of metastatic and nonmetastatic thyroid tumors (dated by TCRdb to 2018 to 2021). General notes on the study: For patients with malignant and with benign thyroid disease, the researchers compared repertoires between peripheral blood samples and tumor or nodule tissue samples. What the research found in general, with its limitations: In both blood and tumor samples, TCR beta diversity was reported to be significantly higher in malignant tumors than in benign nodules.

About this clone itself: This receptor's antigen is unknown. A much larger clone sits a single nucleotide away, making a read error possible.

Before undergoing thyroid surgery, none of the patients had been given any kind of treatment. Using T-cell receptor beta sequencing, the researchers looked back retrospectively at clinical samples from patients, gathered between the early 2010s and the late 2010s. CDR1 and CDR2, looked up from the germline V gene (reference sequence), are MNHEY and SMNVEV. The CDR3 has 14 amino acids, counting the end cysteine and phenylalanine. Just CDR3 DNA is preserved here, 42 bases in frame from base 1. Library preparation used PCR. The listed sequencing device is Illumina HiSeq 4000. High-throughput sequencing was used to profile the CDR3 region of the TCR beta-chain in every patient. On the study's bioinformatics: Drawing on CDR3 differences between clinicopathological groups, the researchers built a classifier meant to tell apart patients with distant-metastatic papillary thyroid cancer. The Shannon index was used to assess repertoire diversity, and the Morisita-Horn index was used to assess tumor-blood repertoire similarity. TCRdb passed the public sequencing reads through fastp at Q25 and MiXCR, retaining productive beta sequences. The V and J calls and clone size come from TCRdb's table, not from the authors' own analysis. In all, the sample holds approximately 65,000 clones, and about 4% of those were seen once. The top ten hold about 20% of the sample.

The rearranged segments are TRBV27 and TRBJ2-7, and 7 junctional nucleotides match TRBD1. This TCR came from a female donor with papillary thyroid cancer or a benign thyroid nodule (not recorded which). Some clones in this sample may be carry-over from other donors' samples. The material sequenced was blood. The CDR3 sequence is CASSFVDRVGEHYF. The DNA sequence is TGTGCCAGCAGTTTTGTCGACAGGGTAGGCGAGCATTACTTC.